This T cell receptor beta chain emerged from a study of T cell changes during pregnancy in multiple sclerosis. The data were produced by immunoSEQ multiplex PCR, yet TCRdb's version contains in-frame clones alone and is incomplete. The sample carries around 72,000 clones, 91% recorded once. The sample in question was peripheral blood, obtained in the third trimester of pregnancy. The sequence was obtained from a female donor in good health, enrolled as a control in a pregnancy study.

In DNA, the CDR3 is TGTGCCTTAAGCCAGGGTACGAGCTATTCTGGAAACACCATATATTTT. Its protein product is CALSQGTSYSGNTIYF. The chain links TRBV30 to TRBJ1-3; TRBD1 might be the D (5 bases). The V end lost 7 bases, the J end lost 1 base, and 20 bases lay between the germline ends. The length of the CDR3 is 16 residues. Germline V gives CDR1 GTSNPN, CDR2 SVGIG (reference sequence).